This is a list of T cell receptor beta chains from one sample in a study of cytomegalovirus exposure and HLA in healthy donors. Measured with immunoSEQ multiplex PCR; TCRdb has only the in-frame clones, and not every one. Among tens of thousands of clones listed, less than 80% were seen once. Sequenced material: PBMCs. The source of these receptors is a male donor in good health and CMV-seronegative. Each CDR3 is given with its conserved first and last residue. The D gene is left open where the match is weak. A row's size may be missing; if present it is once, few, many or a size class.

d_call j_call clone_size v_call cdr3_nt cdr3_aa
. TRBJ2-2 medium-sized TRBV5-4 TGTGCCAGCAGCTTGGATAACGGGGAGCTGTTTTTT CASSLDNGELFF
. TRBJ2-3 . TRBV7-2 TGTGCCAGCAGCTTAGTCGGTAGAAGAGGCACAGATACGCAGTATTTT CASSLVGRRGTDTQYF
. TRBJ1-4 . TRBV27 TGTGCCAGCAGTCAACAGAAAACTAATGAAAAACTGTTTTTT CASSQQKTNEKLFF
. TRBJ1-2 once TRBV5-1 TGCGCCAGCAGCTTGGGGGGGCATGGGCAGAAGTATGGCTACACCTTC CASSLGGHGQKYGYTF
. TRBJ1-5 . TRBV6-5 TGTGCCAGCAGGCCCTCTCGAGGTCAGCCCCAGCATTTT CASRPSRGQPQHF
. TRBJ1-5 . TRBV6-5 TGTGCCAGCAGTTCCTCTACTGAAAATCAGCCCCAGCATTTT CASSSSTENQPQHF
. TRBJ2-5 . TRBV28 TGTGCCAGCAGCCAGGGAAACCAAGAGACCCAGTACTTC CASSQGNQETQYF
. TRBJ2-7 . TRBV11-3 TGTGCCAGCAGCCCTACAGGGTCGTCCTACGAGCAGTACTTC CASSPTGSSYEQYF
. TRBJ2-7 . TRBV5-4 TGTGCCAGCAGCTTAGCGGTCCGGAACGAGCAGTACTTC CASSLAVRNEQYF
TRBD1 TRBJ1-4 . TRBV9 TGTGCCAGCAGCGCAGGGACAGGCCCAACTAATGAAAAACTGTTTTTT CASSAGTGPTNEKLFF
. TRBJ1-5 . TRBV5-6 TGTGCCAGCAGCTTGGCCGGGAGGGGAAGTCAGCCCCAGCATTTT CASSLAGRGSQPQHF
TRBD2 TRBJ2-1 once TRBV4-3 TGCGCCAGCAGCCTTTCCGGACTAGCGAGGGGTGAGCAGTTCTTC CASSLSGLARGEQFF
TRBD2 TRBJ2-1 . TRBV10-3 TGTGCCATCAGTGAGTTGCGGGAGGTAAATGAGCAGTTCTTC CAISELREVNEQFF
TRBD2 TRBJ2-3 . TRBV7-9 TGTGCCAGCAGCTTTCCTAGACTAGCGGGGGGGCCTTGGACAGATACGCAGTATTTT CASSFPRLAGGPWTDTQYF
TRBD1 TRBJ1-2 few TRBV18 TGTGCCAGCTCACCGCTCGACAGGGACTATGGCTACACCTTC CASSPLDRDYGYTF
TRBD1 TRBJ1-5 . TRBV5-8 TGTGCCAGCAGTCCAAGGACAGGGAGGCAGCCCCAGCATTTT CASSPRTGRQPQHF
. TRBJ2-3 . TRBV9 TGTGCCAGCAGCGGGAGCGGTTCAGACACAGATACGCAGTATTTT CASSGSGSDTDTQYF
TRBD2 TRBJ2-7 . TRBV2 TGTGCCAGCAGTGAGACTGGGAGACTAGCGGGAGCCGAGCAGTACTTC CASSETGRLAGAEQYF
. TRBJ2-3 . TRBV28 TGTGCCAGCAGATTCGGGGGGCGACGAGCAGATACGCAGTATTTT CASRFGGRRADTQYF
TRBD1 TRBJ2-5 few TRBV9 TGTGCCAGCAGCGCGGCAGGGAAAGGGACAGGGGCTAGGAAGACCCAGTACTTC CASSAAGKGTGARKTQYF
. TRBJ1-3 . TRBV5-1 TGCGCCAGCAACCCCTCGACAGTCAGCTCTGGAAACACCATATATTTT CASNPSTVSSGNTIYF
TRBD2 TRBJ2-5 . TRBV7-2 TGTGCCAGCAGCTTGGGGAGGGGATCATCCCGGGAGACCCAGTACTTC CASSLGRGSSRETQYF
TRBD2 TRBJ2-1 . TRBV6-5 TGTGCCAGCAGTTACCTTCGGACTAGCGGAAAGAATGAGCAGTTCTTC CASSYLRTSGKNEQFF